The subject of this entry is one TCR beta chain. Looked up from germline, CDR1 is MNHNY and CDR2 is SVGAGI (reference sequence). Trimming removed 6 bases from V and 3 bases from J, with 12 bases in between. The CDR3 loop spans 14 amino acids. The entry originates in a study of technical replicates of blood from a few donors. TCRdb's table, derived via immunoSEQ multiplex PCR, lists solely in-frame clones and lacks some. The sample lists about 80,000 clones, about 96% occurring once. The sequenced material came from T cells isolated from PBMCs. The chain recombines TRBV6-6 with TRBJ2-1; a weak D match, TRBD1 (6 bases). This TCR was recovered from a human donor in good health. The CDR3: CASSLSGVYNEQFF. CDR3 in DNA: TGTGCCAGCAGCTTATCAGGGGTCTACAATGAGCAGTTCTTC.